The sequence of this TCR beta chain was determined in a study of blood T cells in healthy people across ages. Study in general: Template-switching capture recovered about one barcoded beta molecule per two T cells. Study results and limitations: In older individuals, TCR beta diversity per million T cells was lower, falling roughly linearly with age. Any changes in expanded clonotypes were possibly confounded, as donor CMV status remained unknown.

Primed by a sample-barcoded 5' primer and a J-beta primer mix, a second PCR proceeded for about 6 to 12 cycles. One entry per CDR3 protein, called by TCRdb with MiXCR from the 5' RACE reads. The data hold about 1.7 million distinct CDR3 sequences, with 28% observed a single time. Per sample, extraction of total RNA gave at least 5.5 micrograms in every case. Germline V gives CDR1 MNHNS, CDR2 SASEGT. Trimming removed 0 bases at V and 4 bases at J, with 9 bases between. The CDR3 sequence is 14 residues long. A note on this clonotype: Antigen: not known.

Sequenced: blood. The chain employs TRBV6-1 and TRBJ1-2; D not resolved. This clonotype originated in a woman in her 30s in good health. The CDR3 spells CASSEASAAYGYTF. Written as DNA, the CDR3 is TGTGCCAGCAGTGAAGCGTCGGCTGCCTATGGCTACACCTTC.